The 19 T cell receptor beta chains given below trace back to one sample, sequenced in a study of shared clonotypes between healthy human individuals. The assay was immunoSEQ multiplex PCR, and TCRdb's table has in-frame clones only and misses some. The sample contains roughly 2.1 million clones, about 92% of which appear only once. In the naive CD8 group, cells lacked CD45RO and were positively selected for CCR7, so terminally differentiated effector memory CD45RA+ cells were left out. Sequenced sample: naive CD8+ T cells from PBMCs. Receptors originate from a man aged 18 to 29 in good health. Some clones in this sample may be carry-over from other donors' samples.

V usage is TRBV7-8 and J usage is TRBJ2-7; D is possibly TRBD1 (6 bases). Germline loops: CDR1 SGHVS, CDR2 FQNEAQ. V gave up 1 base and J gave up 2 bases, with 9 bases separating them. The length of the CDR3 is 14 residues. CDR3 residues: CASSLGTDTYEQYF. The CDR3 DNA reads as TGTGCCAGCAGCTTAGGGACAGATACCTACGAGCAGTACTTC.

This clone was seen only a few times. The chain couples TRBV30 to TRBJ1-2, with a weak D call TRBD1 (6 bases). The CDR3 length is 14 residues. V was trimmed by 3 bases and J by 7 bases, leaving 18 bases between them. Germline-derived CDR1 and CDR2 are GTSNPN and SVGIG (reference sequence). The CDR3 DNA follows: TGTGCCTGGAGGGGAGCAGGGGAATGGGGTGGCTACACCTTC. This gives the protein CAWRGAGEWGGYTF.

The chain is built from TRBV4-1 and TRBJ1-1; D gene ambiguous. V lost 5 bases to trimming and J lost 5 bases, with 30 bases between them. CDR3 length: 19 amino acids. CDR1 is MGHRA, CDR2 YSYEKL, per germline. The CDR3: CASSSRDDWQTLGKTEAFF. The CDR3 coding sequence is TGCGCCAGCAGCTCGAGGGATGATTGGCAGACCCTGGGGAAAACTGAAGCTTTCTTT.

CDR3 in DNA: TGTGCCAGCAGCTTAAACAGGGGGCGAAGCGAGCAGTACTTC. The encoded protein is CASSLNRGRSEQYF. The chain employs TRBV13 and TRBJ2-7; TRBD1 matches 9 bases. CDR1 is PRHDT and CDR2 is FYEKMQ in the germline V gene (reference sequence). V lost 2 bases, J lost 6 bases, and 5 bases stayed unmatched. The CDR3 is made up of 14 amino acids.

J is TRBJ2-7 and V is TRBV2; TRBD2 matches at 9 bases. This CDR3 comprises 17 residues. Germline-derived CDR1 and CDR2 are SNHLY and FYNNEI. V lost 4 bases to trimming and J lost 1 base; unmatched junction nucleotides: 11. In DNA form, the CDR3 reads TGTGCCAGCAGTGCCCCGCGGGAGGGCCGGAGGTCCTACGAGCAGTACTTC. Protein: CASSAPREGRRSYEQYF.

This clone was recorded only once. The CDR3: CASSEAFKGKAKNIQYF. The DNA for the CDR3 is TGTGCCAGCAGTGAAGCGTTTAAGGGGAAAGCCAAAAACATTCAGTACTTC. The gene calls are TRBV2 and TRBJ2-4; the D gene is possibly TRBD1 (5 bases). This CDR3 contains 17 residues. V was cut by 0 bases and J by 0 bases, with 12 bases left in between. Per germline, CDR1 SNHLY and CDR2 FYNNEI.

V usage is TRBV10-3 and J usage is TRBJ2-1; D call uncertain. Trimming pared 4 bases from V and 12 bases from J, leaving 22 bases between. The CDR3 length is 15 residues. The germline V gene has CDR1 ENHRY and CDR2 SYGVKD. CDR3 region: CAISGGARATMWQFF. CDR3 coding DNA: TGTGCCATCAGTGGCGGCGCGAGAGCAACAATGTGGCAGTTCTTC.

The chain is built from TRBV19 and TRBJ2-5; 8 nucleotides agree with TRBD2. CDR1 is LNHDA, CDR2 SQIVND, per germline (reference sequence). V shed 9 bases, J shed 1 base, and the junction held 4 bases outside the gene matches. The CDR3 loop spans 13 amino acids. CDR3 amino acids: CASRAGAQETQYF. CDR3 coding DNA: TGTGCCAGCCGAGCGGGAGCCCAAGAGACCCAGTACTTC.

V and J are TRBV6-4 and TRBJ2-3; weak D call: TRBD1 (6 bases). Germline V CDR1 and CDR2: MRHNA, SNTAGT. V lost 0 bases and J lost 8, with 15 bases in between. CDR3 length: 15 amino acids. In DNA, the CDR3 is TGTGCCAGCAGTGACTCCCGTCAGGGGTCGGGTACGCAGTATTTT. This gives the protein CASSDSRQGSGTQYF.

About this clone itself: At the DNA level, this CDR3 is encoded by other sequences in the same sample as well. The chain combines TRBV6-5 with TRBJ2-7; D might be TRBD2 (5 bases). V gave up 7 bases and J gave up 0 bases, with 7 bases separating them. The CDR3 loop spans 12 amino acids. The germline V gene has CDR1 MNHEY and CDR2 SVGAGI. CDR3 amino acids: CASTGSSYEQYF. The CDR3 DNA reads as TGTGCCAGCACGGGGAGCTCCTACGAGCAGTACTTC.

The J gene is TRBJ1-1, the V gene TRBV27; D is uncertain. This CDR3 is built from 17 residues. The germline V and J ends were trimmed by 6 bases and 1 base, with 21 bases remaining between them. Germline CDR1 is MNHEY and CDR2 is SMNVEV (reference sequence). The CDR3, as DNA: TGTGCCAGCAGGGCGAGAGGGCTGGGATTACCGAACACTGAAGCTTTCTTT. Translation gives CASRARGLGLPNTEAFF.

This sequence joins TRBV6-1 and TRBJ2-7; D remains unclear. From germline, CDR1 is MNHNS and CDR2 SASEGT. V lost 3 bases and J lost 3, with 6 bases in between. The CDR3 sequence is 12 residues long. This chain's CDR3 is CASSDWLYEQYF. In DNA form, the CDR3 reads TGTGCCAGCAGTGATTGGCTCTACGAGCAGTACTTC.

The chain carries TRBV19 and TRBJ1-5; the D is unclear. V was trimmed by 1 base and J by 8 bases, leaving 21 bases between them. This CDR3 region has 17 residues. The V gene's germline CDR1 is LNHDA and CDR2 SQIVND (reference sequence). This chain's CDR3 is CASSIGTDVLTSEPQHF. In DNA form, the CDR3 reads TGTGCCAGTAGTATAGGGACGGACGTACTCACGAGTGAGCCCCAGCATTTT.

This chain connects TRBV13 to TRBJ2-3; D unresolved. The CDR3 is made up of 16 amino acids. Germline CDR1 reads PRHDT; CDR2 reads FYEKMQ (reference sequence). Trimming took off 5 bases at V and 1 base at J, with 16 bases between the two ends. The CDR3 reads CASSPRAWLGTDTQYF. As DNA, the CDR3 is TGTGCCAGCAGCCCACGTGCGTGGCTCGGCACAGATACGCAGTATTTT.

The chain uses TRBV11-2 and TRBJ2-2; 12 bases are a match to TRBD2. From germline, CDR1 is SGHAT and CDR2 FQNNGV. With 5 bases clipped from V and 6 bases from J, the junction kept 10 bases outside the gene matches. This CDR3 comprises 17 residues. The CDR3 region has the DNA TGTGCCAGCAGCCCCTGGACTAGCGGGGTTGTCGCCGGGGAGCTGTTTTTT. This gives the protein CASSPWTSGVVAGELFF. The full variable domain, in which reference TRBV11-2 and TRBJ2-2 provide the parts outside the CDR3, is EAGVAQSPRYKIIEKRQSVAFWCNPISGHATLYWYQQILGQGPKLLIQFQNNGVVDDSQLPKDRFSAERLKGVDSTLKIQPAKLEDSAVYLCASSPWTSGVVAGELFFGEGSRLTVL.

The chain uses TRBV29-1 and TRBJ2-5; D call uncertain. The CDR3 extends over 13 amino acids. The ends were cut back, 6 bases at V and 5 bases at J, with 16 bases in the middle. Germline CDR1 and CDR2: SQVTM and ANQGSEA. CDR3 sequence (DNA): TGCAGCGTAACCCCCCCAGAACCGGAGACCCAGTACTTC. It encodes CSVTPPEPETQYF.

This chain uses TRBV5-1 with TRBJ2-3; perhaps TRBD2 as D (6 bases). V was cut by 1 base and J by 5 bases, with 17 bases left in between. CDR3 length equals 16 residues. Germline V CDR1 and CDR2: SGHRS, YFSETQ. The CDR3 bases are TGCGCCAGCAGCTTGCGGGGACTCCTAAGGGGAGATACGCAGTATTTT. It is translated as CASSLRGLLRGDTQYF.

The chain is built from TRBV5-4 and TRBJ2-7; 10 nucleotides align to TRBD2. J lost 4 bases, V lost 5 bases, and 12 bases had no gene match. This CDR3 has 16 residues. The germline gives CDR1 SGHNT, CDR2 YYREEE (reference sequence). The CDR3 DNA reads TGTGCCAGCAGGAAAGCCGGGACTAGCGAGTCTTACGAGCAGTACTTC. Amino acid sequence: CASRKAGTSESYEQYF. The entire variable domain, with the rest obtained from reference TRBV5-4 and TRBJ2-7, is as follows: ETGVTQSPTHLIKTRGQQVTLRCSSQSGHNTVSWYQQALGQGPQFIFQYYREEENGRGNFPPRFSGLQFPNYSSELNVNALELDDSALYLCASRKAGTSESYEQYFGPGTRLTVT.

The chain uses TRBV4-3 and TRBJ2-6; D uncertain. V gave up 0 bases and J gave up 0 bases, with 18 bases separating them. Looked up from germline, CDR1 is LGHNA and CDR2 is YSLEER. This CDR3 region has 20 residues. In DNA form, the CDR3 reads TGCGCCAGCAGCCAAGAAACCGCAGAAGTCCAGCTCTCTGGGGCCAACGTCCTGACTTTC. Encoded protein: CASSQETAEVQLSGANVLTF.